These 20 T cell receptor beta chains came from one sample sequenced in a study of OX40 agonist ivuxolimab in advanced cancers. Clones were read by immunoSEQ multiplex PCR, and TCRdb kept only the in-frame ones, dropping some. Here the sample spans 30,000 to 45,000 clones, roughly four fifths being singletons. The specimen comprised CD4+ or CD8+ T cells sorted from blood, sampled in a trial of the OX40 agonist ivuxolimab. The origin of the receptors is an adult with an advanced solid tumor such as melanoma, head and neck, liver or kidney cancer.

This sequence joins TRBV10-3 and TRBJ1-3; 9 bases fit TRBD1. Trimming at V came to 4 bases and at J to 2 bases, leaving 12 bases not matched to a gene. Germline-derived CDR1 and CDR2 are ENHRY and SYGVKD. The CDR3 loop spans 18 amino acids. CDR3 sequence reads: CAISGTGVLGATGNTIYF. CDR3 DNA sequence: TGTGCCATCAGTGGGACAGGGGTACTAGGCGCGACTGGAAACACCATATATTTT.

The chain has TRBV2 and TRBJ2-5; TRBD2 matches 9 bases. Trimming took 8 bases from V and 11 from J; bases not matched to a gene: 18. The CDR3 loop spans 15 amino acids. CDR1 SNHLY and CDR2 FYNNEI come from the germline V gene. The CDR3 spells CASFLIAGVGEEQYF. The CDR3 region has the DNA TGTGCCAGCTTCCTAATAGCGGGAGTAGGAGAAGAGCAGTACTTC.

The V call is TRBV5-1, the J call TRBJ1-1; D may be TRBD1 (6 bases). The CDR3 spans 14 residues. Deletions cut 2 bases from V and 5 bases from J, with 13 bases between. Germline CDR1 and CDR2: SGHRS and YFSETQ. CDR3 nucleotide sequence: TGCGCCAGCAGCTTACAGGGTATGGGGACTGAAGCTTTCTTT. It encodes CASSLQGMGTEAFF. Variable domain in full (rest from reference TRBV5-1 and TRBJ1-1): KAGVTQTPRYLIKTRGQQVTLSCSPISGHRSVSWYQQTPGQGLQFLFEYFSETQRNKGNFPGRFSGRQFSNSRSEMNVSTLELGDSALYLCASSLQGMGTEAFFGQGTRLTVV.

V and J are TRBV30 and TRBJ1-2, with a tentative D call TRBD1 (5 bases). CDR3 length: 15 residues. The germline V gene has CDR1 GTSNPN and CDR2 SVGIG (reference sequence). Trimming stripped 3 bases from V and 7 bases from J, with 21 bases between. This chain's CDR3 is CAWSVSGPLKAGYTF. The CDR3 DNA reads TGTGCCTGGAGCGTTTCGGGACCCCTGAAGGCTGGCTACACCTTC.

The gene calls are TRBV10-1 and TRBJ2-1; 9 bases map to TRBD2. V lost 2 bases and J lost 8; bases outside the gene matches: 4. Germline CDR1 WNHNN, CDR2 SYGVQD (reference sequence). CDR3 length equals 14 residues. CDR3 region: CASSERREGHEQFF. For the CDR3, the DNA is TGCGCCAGCAGTGAGCGGCGGGAGGGTCATGAGCAGTTCTTC.

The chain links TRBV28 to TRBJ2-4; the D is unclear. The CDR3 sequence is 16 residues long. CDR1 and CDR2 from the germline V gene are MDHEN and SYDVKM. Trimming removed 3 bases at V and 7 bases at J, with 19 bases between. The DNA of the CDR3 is TGTGCCAGCAGTTTCCAGTGGAGTCCTTTCTTCAACATTCAGTACTTC. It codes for CASSFQWSPFFNIQYF.

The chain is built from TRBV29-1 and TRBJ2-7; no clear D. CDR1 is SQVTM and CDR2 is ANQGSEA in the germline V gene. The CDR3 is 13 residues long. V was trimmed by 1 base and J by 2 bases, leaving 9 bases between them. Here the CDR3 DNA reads TGCAGCGTTGAAGGAAACGGAGCCTACGAGCAGTACTTC. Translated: CSVEGNGAYEQYF.

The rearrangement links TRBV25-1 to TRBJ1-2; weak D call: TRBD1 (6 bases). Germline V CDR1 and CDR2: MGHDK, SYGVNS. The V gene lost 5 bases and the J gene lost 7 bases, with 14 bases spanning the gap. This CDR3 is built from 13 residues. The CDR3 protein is CASSSDSAGGYTF. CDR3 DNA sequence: TGTGCCAGCAGTTCGGACAGCGCGGGTGGCTACACCTTC.

The CDR3 region has the DNA TGCGCCAGCGGGCAGGGGAACACCGGGGAGCTGTTTTTT. It yields the protein CASGQGNTGELFF. The genes are TRBV5-1 and TRBJ2-2, with a weak D call TRBD1 (5 bases). Germline V CDR1 and CDR2: SGHRS, YFSETQ. This CDR3 comprises 13 residues. Trimming stripped 7 bases from V and 1 base from J, with 8 bases between. The full variable domain, in which reference TRBV5-1 and TRBJ2-2 provide the parts outside the CDR3, is KAGVTQTPRYLIKTRGQQVTLSCSPISGHRSVSWYQQTPGQGLQFLFEYFSETQRNKGNFPGRFSGRQFSNSRSEMNVSTLELGDSALYLCASGQGNTGELFFGEGSRLTVL.

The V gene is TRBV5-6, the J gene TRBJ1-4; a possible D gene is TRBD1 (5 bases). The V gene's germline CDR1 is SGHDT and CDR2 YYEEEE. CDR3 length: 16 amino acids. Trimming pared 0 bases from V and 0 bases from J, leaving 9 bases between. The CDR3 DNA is TGTGCCAGCAGCTTGGAGACAGTTGCAACTAATGAAAAACTGTTTTTT. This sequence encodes CASSLETVATNEKLFF.

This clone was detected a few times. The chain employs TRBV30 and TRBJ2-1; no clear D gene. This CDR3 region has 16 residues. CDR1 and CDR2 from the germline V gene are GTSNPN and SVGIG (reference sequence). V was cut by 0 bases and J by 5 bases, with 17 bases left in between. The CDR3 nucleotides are TGTGCCTGGAGTGTACTTGATCAAGCAGACAACAATGAGCAGTTCTTC. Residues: CAWSVLDQADNNEQFF.

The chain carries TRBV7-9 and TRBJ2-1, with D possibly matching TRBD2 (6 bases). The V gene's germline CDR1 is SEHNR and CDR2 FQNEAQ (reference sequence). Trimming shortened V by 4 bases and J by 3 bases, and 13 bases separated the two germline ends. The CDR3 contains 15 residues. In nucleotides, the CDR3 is TGTGCCAGCAGCTATAGCGGTACTATCTACAATGAGCAGTTCTTC. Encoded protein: CASSYSGTIYNEQFF.

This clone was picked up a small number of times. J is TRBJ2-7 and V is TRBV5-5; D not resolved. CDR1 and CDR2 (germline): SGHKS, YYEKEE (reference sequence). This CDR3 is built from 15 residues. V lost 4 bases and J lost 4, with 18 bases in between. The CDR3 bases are TGTGCCAGCAGCCCTCAGGTAATAGTTAGTTACGAGCAGTACTTC. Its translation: CASSPQVIVSYEQYF.

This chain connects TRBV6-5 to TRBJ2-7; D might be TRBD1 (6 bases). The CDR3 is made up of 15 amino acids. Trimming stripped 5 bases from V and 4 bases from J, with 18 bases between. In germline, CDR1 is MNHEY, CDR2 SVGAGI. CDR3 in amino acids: CASSGVFGTHYEQYF. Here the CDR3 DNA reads TGTGCCAGCAGTGGGGTATTCGGGACACATTACGAGCAGTACTTC.

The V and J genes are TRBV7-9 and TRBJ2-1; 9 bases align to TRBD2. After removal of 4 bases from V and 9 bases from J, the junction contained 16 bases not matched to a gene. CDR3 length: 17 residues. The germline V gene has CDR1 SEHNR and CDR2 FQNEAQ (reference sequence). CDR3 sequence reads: CASSSLTAGGFGGEQFF. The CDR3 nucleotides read TGTGCCAGCAGCTCCCTGACGGCGGGAGGGTTTGGTGGTGAGCAGTTCTTC.

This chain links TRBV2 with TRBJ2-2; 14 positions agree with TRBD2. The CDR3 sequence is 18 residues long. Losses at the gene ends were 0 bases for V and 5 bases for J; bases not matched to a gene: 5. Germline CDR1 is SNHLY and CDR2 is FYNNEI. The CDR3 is CASSEAGLAGGVTGELFF. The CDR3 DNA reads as TGTGCCAGCAGTGAAGCCGGACTAGCGGGAGGTGTTACCGGGGAGCTGTTTTTT.

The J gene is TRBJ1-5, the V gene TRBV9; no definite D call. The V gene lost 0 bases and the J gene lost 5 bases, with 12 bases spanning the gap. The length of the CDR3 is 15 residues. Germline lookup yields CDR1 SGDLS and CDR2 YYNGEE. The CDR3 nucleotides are TGTGCCAGCAGCGTAGCGGGAAAGGGAGATCAGCCCCAGCATTTT. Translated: CASSVAGKGDQPQHF.

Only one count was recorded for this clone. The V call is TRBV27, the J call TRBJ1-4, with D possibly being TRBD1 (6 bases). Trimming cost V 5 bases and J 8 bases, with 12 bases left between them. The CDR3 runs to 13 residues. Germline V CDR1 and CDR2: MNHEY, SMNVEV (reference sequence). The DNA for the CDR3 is TGTGCCAGCAGTGGGGGACACCACGAAAAACTGTTTTTT. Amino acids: CASSGGHHEKLFF.

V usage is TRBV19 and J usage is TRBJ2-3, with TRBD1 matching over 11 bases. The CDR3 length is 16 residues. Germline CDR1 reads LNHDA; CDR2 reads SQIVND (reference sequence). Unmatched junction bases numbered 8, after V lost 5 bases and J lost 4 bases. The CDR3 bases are TGTGCCAGTAGTTCAACGGACAGGGGGCAGCCAGATACGCAGTATTTT. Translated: CASSSTDRGQPDTQYF.

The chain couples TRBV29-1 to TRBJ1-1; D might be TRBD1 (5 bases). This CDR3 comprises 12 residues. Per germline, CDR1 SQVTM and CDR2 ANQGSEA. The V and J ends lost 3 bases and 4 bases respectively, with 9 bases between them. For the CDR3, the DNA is TGCAGCGTTGAGCAGGGAGGCACTGAAGCTTTCTTT. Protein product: CSVEQGGTEAFF.